The entry that follows covers one T cell receptor beta chain sequence. Its matching antigen is unknown. This sample is drawn from a study of Ad26.COV2.S vaccination and SARS-CoV-2 variants. Study conclusions and caveats: It was reported that spike-specific CD8+ and CD4+ T cell responses were substantially broad after vaccination. Total T cell responses were possibly underestimated by TCR breadth and depth analyses.

The data were produced by immunoSEQ multiplex PCR, yet TCRdb's version contains in-frame clones alone and is incomplete. Of 300,000 to 400,000 clones detected, 92% appear once; the ten largest clones hold roughly 3.9%. The CDR3 spans 17 residues. The ends were cut back, 0 bases at V and 0 bases at J, with 13 bases in the middle. Germline assignment: CDR1 SGDLS and CDR2 YYNGEE. The TCR sequence derives from a human donor who had recovered from COVID-19. This rearrangement joins TRBV9 to TRBJ1-3; D not certain. Sequences were derived from peripheral blood, sampled after recovery from COVID-19. CDR3 residues: CASSVGARPSSGNTIYF. As DNA, the CDR3 is TGTGCCAGCAGCGTAGGGGCCAGGCCCAGCTCTGGAAACACCATATATTTT.